A selection of T cell receptor beta chains follows, all from one sample in a study of regulatory T cells in long-lasting Graves disease. TCRdb reprocessed the multiplex PCR reads with MiXCR, giving one entry per CDR3 protein. The profile shows over 400,000 distinct CDR3 sequences, approximately 15% of them singletons. These data were likewise used in another study, on T cells in Graves' hyperthyroidism and ophthalmopathy.

Sequencing was performed on peripheral blood mononuclear cells (PBMCs), taken at new diagnosis, from a patient treated with antithyroid drugs. The receptors derive from a woman aged 50 to 65 with Graves disease. The conserved cysteine and the conserved F or W are not part of the CDR3 here. Fields, in order: J gene, V gene, clone size, D gene, CDR3 protein. A D gene is named only where the DNA matches it firmly. Not every row has a clone size; where given, it reads once, few, many or a size class.

TRBJ2-7 | TRBV6-1 | few | TRBD2 | ASRPRTSGRYRTSYEQY
TRBJ2-7 | TRBV12-5 | many | TRBD1 | ASGLNPGTGAYEQY
TRBJ2-2 | TRBV3-1 | few | . | ASSQVPLVGNTGELF
TRBJ2-1 | TRBV20-1 | few | TRBD1 | SVAQGGSYNEQF
TRBJ2-3 | TRBV28 | many | TRBD2 | ASSRLGLAKTDTQY
TRBJ2-3 | TRBV2 | many | . | ASSETSKDTQY
TRBJ2-1 | TRBV27 | . | TRBD2 | ASSFLAGGPHEQF
TRBJ2-1 | TRBV5-1 | many | . | ASVADNEQF
TRBJ2-1 | TRBV24-1 | many | TRBD2 | ATSDSRTGTIYNEQF
TRBJ2-2 | TRBV29-1 | many | . | SVEKYSNTGELF
TRBJ1-2 | TRBV4-2 | many | . | ASSQSIGNNYGYT
TRBJ2-7 | TRBV5-1 | few | . | ASSLRQGIEGYEQY
TRBJ1-1 | TRBV30 | . | . | AWSMGLDTEAF
TRBJ1-1 | TRBV28 | many | . | ASSLFAGRGTEAF
TRBJ2-2 | TRBV7-2 | many | . | ASSLTTSGANTGELF
TRBJ2-1 | TRBV10-3 | . | TRBD1 | AIREGQGNEQF
TRBJ2-1 | TRBV28 | . | . | ASSLSRQEQF
TRBJ2-3 | TRBV20-1 | many | TRBD2 | SARGLAGKGDTQY
TRBJ1-4 | TRBV6-1 | few | TRBD1 | ASSGTYQRDRGLQGVKLF
TRBJ1-1 | TRBV27 | many | . | ASSGISAGHTEAF
TRBJ2-1 | TRBV12-5 | many | TRBD2 | ASGLAGGPNEQF
TRBJ2-1 | TRBV18 | . | TRBD2 | AGSPGTSRYNEQF
TRBJ2-7 | TRBV6-2/TRBV6-3 | . | . | ASSEQRGPYEQY
TRBJ2-1 | TRBV6-1 | many | . | ASSELRRGYNEQF
TRBJ1-1 | TRBV9 | few | TRBD1 | ASSAVTGAYTEAF
TRBJ2-1 | TRBV28 | . | . | ASILGNRYNEQF
TRBJ2-1 | TRBV29-1 | . | . | SADRSYNEQF
TRBJ2-3 | TRBV3-1 | many | . | ASTPRYQGVGTDTQY
TRBJ1-5 | TRBV18 | many | . | ASSPGDSGNQPQH
TRBJ2-7 | TRBV10-3 | few | . | AISSDRAGEQY
TRBJ2-1 | TRBV24-1 | . | . | ATSLDSNEQF
TRBJ2-3 | TRBV10-2 | many | . | ASSDYLSTDTQY
TRBJ1-1 | TRBV10-2 | many | . | ASSESHLDTEAF
TRBJ1-1 | TRBV12-3/TRBV12-4 | many | . | ASTTTGKTEAF
TRBJ1-6 | TRBV28 | many | . | ASSKTGFSRASYNSPLH
TRBJ2-1 | TRBV7-9 | few | TRBD2 | ASSQLAGYVNEQF
TRBJ2-7 | TRBV19 | . | . | ASSIPGGPLDEQY